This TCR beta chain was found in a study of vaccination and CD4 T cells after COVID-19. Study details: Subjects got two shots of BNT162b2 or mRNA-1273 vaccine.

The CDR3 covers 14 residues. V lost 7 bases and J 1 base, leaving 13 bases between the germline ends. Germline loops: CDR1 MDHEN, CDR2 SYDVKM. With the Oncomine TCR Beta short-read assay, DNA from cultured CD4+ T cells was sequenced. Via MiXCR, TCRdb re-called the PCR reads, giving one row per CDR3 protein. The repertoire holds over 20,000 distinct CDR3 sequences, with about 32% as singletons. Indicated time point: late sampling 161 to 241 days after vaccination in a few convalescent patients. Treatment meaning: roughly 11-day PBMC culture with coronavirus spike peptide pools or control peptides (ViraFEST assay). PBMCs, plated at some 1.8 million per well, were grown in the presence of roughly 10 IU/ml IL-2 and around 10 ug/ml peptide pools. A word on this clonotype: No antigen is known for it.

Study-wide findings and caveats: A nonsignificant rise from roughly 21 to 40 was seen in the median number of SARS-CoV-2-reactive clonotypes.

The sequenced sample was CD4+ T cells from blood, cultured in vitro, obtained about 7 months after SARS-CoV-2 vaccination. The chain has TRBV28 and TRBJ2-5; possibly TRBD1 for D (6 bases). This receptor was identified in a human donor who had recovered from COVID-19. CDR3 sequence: CASTPGTFQETQYF. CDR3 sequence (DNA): TGTGCCAGCACCCCCGGGACATTCCAAGAGACCCAGTACTTC.